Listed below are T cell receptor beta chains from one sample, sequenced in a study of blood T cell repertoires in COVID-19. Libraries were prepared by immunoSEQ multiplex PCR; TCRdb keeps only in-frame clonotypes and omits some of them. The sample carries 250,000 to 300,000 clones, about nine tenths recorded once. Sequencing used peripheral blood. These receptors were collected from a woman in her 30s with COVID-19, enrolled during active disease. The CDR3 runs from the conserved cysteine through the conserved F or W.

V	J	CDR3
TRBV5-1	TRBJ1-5	CASSLVGGNQPQHF
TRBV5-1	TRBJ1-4	CASSLASNEKLFF
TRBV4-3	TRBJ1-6	CASSLGRGQNSPLHF
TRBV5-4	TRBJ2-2	CASSPPPGTESSGELFF
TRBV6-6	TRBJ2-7	CASSYERGYEQYF
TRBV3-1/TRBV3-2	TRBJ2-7	CASSQVGTGVYEQYF
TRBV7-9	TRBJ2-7	CASSLPGTTYEQYF
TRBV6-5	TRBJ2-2	CASRTATNTGELFF
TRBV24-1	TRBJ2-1	CATTSFYNEQFF
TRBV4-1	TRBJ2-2	CASSRSLLETGELFF
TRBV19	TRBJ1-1	CASSVTGVGTEAFF
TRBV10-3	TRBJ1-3	CAISEFGGSGGASGNTIYF
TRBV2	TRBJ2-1	CASSDPAGSRNEQFF
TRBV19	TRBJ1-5	CASSIRTRDRGLYSNQPQHF
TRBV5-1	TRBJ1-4	CASSPEGEKLFF
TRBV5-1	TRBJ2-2	CASSFPLNTGELFF
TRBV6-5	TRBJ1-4	CASSYTVLNEKLFF
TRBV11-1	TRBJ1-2	CASSLDPRGNYGYTF
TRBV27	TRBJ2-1	CASSRLAGSNEQFF
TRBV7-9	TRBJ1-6	CASSLGSSSYNSPLHF
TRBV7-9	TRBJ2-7	CASSLGGYQRGTIYEQYF
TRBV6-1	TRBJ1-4	CASSEVQGYEKLFF
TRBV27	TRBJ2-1	CASSSPYDRGLTAYNEQFF
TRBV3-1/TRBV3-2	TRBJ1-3	CASSQESAGNTIYF
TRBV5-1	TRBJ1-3	CASSQRTGGFGSGNTIYF
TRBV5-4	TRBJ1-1	CASSLGAHAGGLMNTEAFF
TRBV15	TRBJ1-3	CATSRDMSGNSGNTIYF
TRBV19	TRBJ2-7	CASSTSAAYEQYF
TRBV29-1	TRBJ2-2	CSVYRGLNTGELFF
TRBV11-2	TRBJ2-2	CASSQALGQGATGELFF
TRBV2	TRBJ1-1	CASSRQGTAFF
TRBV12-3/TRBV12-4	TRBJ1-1	CASSNGPNTEAFF
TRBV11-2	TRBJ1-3	CASSPQASGNTIYF
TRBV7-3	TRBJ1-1	CASSSQGQGTEAFF
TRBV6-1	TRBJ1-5	CASSEMDEGDYSNQPQHF
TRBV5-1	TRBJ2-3	CASSLRSSGNTDTQYF
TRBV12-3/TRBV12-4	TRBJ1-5	CASSLRGLQHF